This TCR beta chain was identified during a study of blood T cell repertoires in COVID-19. In the authors' methods: Reference gene primers were amplified, and this amplification served to estimate nucleated cell counts. Here immunoSEQ multiplex PCR was the method, and the copy in TCRdb shows in-frame clones only, minus some. The DNA was the basis for D and trimming; V, J and clone size are from that table. The sample records 85,000 to 130,000 clones, 75% to 90% being singletons. V dropped 5 bases and J dropped 2 bases, with 10 bases sitting between them. Germline values: CDR1 MNHEY, CDR2 SMNVEV (reference sequence). There are 14 residues in the CDR3.

Sequenced material: peripheral blood. This TCR was sampled from a man aged 50 to 60 with acute or convalescent COVID-19. V is TRBV27 and J is TRBJ1-5, with D possibly TRBD1 on 5 matching bases. The CDR3 is CASSPGGGNQPQHF. The CDR3 nucleotides are TGTGCCAGCAGTCCCGGGGGGGGCAATCAGCCCCAGCATTTT.